This TCR beta chain came from a study of shared clonotypes between healthy human individuals. Overall study context: Researchers assigned three CD4 naive, three CD4 memory, two CD8 naive and one CD8 memory plate to each donor.

V dropped 0 bases and J dropped 6 bases, with 10 bases sitting between them. CDR3 size: 14 residues. CDR1 and CDR2 from the germline V gene are SGDLS and YYNGEE. In the study's own analysis: Filtering was not the same, since immunoSEQ gave junction-only sequences without quality scores. Measured with immunoSEQ multiplex PCR; TCRdb has only the in-frame clones, and not every one. From that table come the V and J calls and clone size; the DNA was used to work out D and trimming. Of 950,000 to 1,300,000 clones in the sample, about 75% are singletons; the top ten hold approximately 1.5%. For this clone: The antigen is unknown.

Whole-study findings and limits: Naive CD4 clonotypes overlapped across a few donors at approximately 5.3%.

The sequenced material came from memory CD4+ T cells sorted from blood. Subset reported: CD45RA-negative fraction. This sequence originates from a young man in good health. This rearrangement joins TRBV9 to TRBJ2-1; D is possibly TRBD2 (5 bases). The CDR3 sequence: CASSVGGQSNEQFF. In DNA form, the CDR3 reads TGTGCCAGCAGCGTAGGAGGGCAGAGCAATGAGCAGTTCTTC.